The 14 T cell receptor beta chains given below trace back to one sample, sequenced in a study of radiation and T cells in renal cell carcinoma. Clones were sequenced by immunoSEQ multiplex PCR, and TCRdb holds only the in-frame ones, with some missing. The sample carries some 150,000 clones, about 87% recorded once. The time point denotes: blood 2 weeks post-SBRT. Treatment reported: 15 Gy SBRT to primary tumor, nephrectomy 4 weeks later. The source material was blood, sampled from a patient whose treatment included radiotherapy and nephrectomy. The origin of the receptors is a woman in her 50s with renal cell carcinoma.

The CDR3, as DNA: TGTGCCAGCAGTGAAGGGGCAGGGCCCCTTCAGCCCCAGCATTTT. This translates into CASSEGAGPLQPQHF. The chain links TRBV6-1 to TRBJ1-5; tentative D call: TRBD1 (5 bases). CDR1 and CDR2 (germline): MNHNS, SASEGT. This CDR3 comprises 15 residues. The V gene lost 1 base and the J gene lost 6 bases, with 13 bases spanning the gap.

This clone was picked up a small number of times. The rearrangement uses TRBV7-2 and TRBJ2-6, with TRBD2 as a possible D gene (5 bases). Germline values: CDR1 SGHTA, CDR2 FQGNSA. V lost 5 bases to trimming and J lost 2 bases, with 10 bases between them. The CDR3 consists of 15 residues. The CDR3 is CASSSRTPGANVLTF. The CDR3 nucleotides are TGTGCCAGCAGCAGCAGGACTCCTGGGGCCAACGTCCTGACTTTC.

The chain recombines TRBV6-6 with TRBJ2-7; the match to TRBD2 covers 7 bases. CDR1 is MNHNY and CDR2 is SVGAGI in the germline V gene (reference sequence). This CDR3 spans 15 amino acids. V lost 5 bases, J lost 2 bases, and 9 bases stayed unmatched. The chain's CDR3 is CASSPRLAGTYEQYF. CDR3 DNA sequence: TGTGCCAGCAGTCCTAGACTAGCTGGGACCTACGAGCAGTACTTC.

The chain carries TRBV7-9 and TRBJ1-2; D possibly corresponds to TRBD1 (6 bases). The V and J ends lost 4 bases and 4 bases respectively, with 10 bases between them. The length of the CDR3 is 13 residues. Germline V lookup: CDR1 SEHNR, CDR2 FQNEAQ (reference sequence). The CDR3 bases are TGTGCCAGCAGCTGGACAGAGTTCTATGGCTACACCTTC. Protein sequence: CASSWTEFYGYTF.

The chain uses TRBV12-5 and TRBJ1-5; unclear D gene. Between the trimmed V and J ends, which lost 2 bases and 5 bases, there was a span of 7 bases. The CDR3 is 13 amino acids. The germline CDR1 and CDR2 sequences are LGHNT and FRNRAP. CDR3 in amino acids: CASGLSRDQPQHF. For the CDR3, the DNA is TGTGCTAGTGGTTTGAGTAGGGATCAGCCCCAGCATTTT.

The V gene is TRBV4-3, the J gene TRBJ1-2; no clear D gene. Trimming removed 1 base at V and 2 bases at J, with 14 bases between. The CDR3 runs 16 residues. Germline V gives CDR1 LGHNA, CDR2 YSLEER. The CDR3 loop is CASSQVVGRVNYGYTF. CDR3 nucleotide sequence: TGCGCCAGCAGCCAAGTGGTGGGGAGGGTGAACTATGGCTACACCTTC.

This chain joins TRBV11-2 and TRBJ1-2, with 7 bases lining up with TRBD1. Trimming at V came to 7 bases and at J to 8 bases, leaving 16 bases not matched to a gene. The germline V gene encodes CDR1 SGHAT and CDR2 FQNNGV. The CDR3 runs 15 residues. CDR3: CASTPTTGPQGGYTF. CDR3 sequence (DNA): TGTGCCAGCACACCGACGACAGGGCCGCAGGGGGGCTACACCTTC.

J is TRBJ2-1 and V is TRBV7-8; 8 bases are shared with TRBD2. V dropped 4 bases and J dropped 0; count of bases not matched to a gene: 5. There are 16 residues in the CDR3. The germline CDR1 and CDR2 sequences are SGHVS and FQNEAQ. The CDR3 DNA sequence: TGTGCCAGCAGCTCTAAGCGGGAGAGCTCCTACAATGAGCAGTTCTTC. This encodes CASSSKRESSYNEQFF.

V and J are TRBV19 and TRBJ1-5; tentatively, D is TRBD1 (5 bases). CDR3 length: 14 residues. CDR1 and CDR2 from the germline V gene are LNHDA and SQIVND (reference sequence). Trimming left V 7 bases short and J 6 bases short, with 16 bases between. Written as DNA, the CDR3 is TGTGCCAGTATCCCGGGGGGGGTCGCTCAGCCCCAGCATTTT. Residues: CASIPGGVAQPQHF.

The rearrangement joins TRBV27 to TRBJ2-2, with D perhaps TRBD1 or TRBD2 (5 bases each). The CDR3 consists of 12 residues. In germline, CDR1 is MNHEY, CDR2 SMNVEV (reference sequence). V lost 6 bases, J lost 3 bases, and 5 bases lay in between. The CDR3 region is CASRGDTGELFF. CDR3 coding DNA: TGTGCCAGCAGGGGGGACACCGGGGAGCTGTTTTTT.

The genes are TRBV7-2 and TRBJ1-6, with TRBD1 matching 7 bases. The V segment lost 0 bases and the J segment 7 bases; nucleotides outside the gene matches: 6. Germline V gives CDR1 SGHTA, CDR2 FQGNSA. CDR3 length: 16 amino acids. This chain's CDR3 is CASSLASGRGNSPLHF. The CDR3 nucleotides are TGTGCCAGCAGCTTAGCAAGCGGCAGGGGGAATTCACCCCTCCACTTT.

V gene TRBV18 combines with J gene TRBJ2-5, with 7 bases that match TRBD2. Germline V gives CDR1 KGHSH, CDR2 LQKENI. CDR3 size: 13 residues. J gave up 5 bases and V 5 bases, and 5 bases lay outside the gene matches. The CDR3 loop reads CASSTGTKETQYF. CDR3 DNA sequence: TGTGCCAGCTCAACCGGGACTAAGGAGACCCAGTACTTC.

J is TRBJ1-2 and V is TRBV11-2; 7 nucleotides match TRBD1. V was clipped by 4 bases and J by 4 bases; unmatched bases: 9. Germline V lookup: CDR1 SGHAT, CDR2 FQNNGV. The CDR3 runs 15 residues. In DNA form, the CDR3 reads TGTGCCAGCAGCTCAGAGACAGGGCGAGGCTATGGCTACACCTTC. This codes for CASSSETGRGYGYTF.

This chain joins TRBV19 and TRBJ1-1; D might be TRBD1 (6 bases). CDR3 length equals 15 residues. V lost 2 bases to trimming and J lost 3 bases, with 13 bases between them. CDR1 is LNHDA and CDR2 is SQIVND in the germline V gene (reference sequence). The CDR3 DNA reads as TGTGCCAGTAGTATACGAGGGGCAGGGGACACTGAAGCTTTCTTT. The encoded protein is CASSIRGAGDTEAFF.